This is a list of T cell receptor beta chains from one sample in a study of spatial heterogeneity in lung cancer. TCRdb analysed the 5' RACE reads with MiXCR anew, one entry per CDR3 protein. The sample has about 100,000 distinct CDR3 sequences, around 19% seen once. The specimen was PBMCs, collected at follow-up. All receptors derive from a male donor with early-stage non-small cell lung cancer. Each CDR3 is given with its conserved first and last residue. Fields, in order: J gene, V gene, clone size, D gene, CDR3 DNA, CDR3 protein. A D gene is named only where the DNA matches it firmly. Not every row has a clone size; where given, it reads once, few, many or a size class.

j_call: TRBJ1-1
v_call: TRBV20-1
clone_size: .
d_call: .
cdr3_nt: TGCAGTGCTAGAGAAGTTGGCTTCGAAGCTTTCTTT
cdr3_aa: CSAREVGFEAFF

j_call: TRBJ2-4
v_call: TRBV19
clone_size: few
d_call: .
cdr3_nt: TGTGCCAGTAGTATAGGGCAGCGAAACAAAAACATTCAGTACTTC
cdr3_aa: CASSIGQRNKNIQYF

j_call: TRBJ1-2
v_call: TRBV7-6
clone_size: .
d_call: TRBD1
cdr3_nt: TGTGCCAGCAGCCCTCAGGAGGGGGCCAACTATGGCTACACCTTC
cdr3_aa: CASSPQEGANYGYTF

j_call: TRBJ2-3
v_call: TRBV10-3
clone_size: few
d_call: TRBD2
cdr3_nt: TGTGCCATCAGTGCGGTCGGGGGGAACACAGATACGCAGTATTTT
cdr3_aa: CAISAVGGNTDTQYF

j_call: TRBJ2-1
v_call: TRBV5-1
clone_size: .
d_call: .
cdr3_nt: TGCGCCAGCAGCTTGCTTTCCTCGAGCTCCTACAATGAGCAGTTCTTC
cdr3_aa: CASSLLSSSSYNEQFF

j_call: TRBJ2-1
v_call: TRBV3-1
clone_size: .
d_call: .
cdr3_nt: TGTGCCAGCAGCCAAGATAAGGGCCGCCGGATCTTC
cdr3_aa: CASSQDKGRRIF

j_call: TRBJ2-5
v_call: TRBV29-1
clone_size: .
d_call: .
cdr3_nt: TGCAGCGTTGGCCGCGACAGCGAAAAAGAGACCCAGTACTTC
cdr3_aa: CSVGRDSEKETQYF

j_call: TRBJ1-1
v_call: TRBV5-4
clone_size: .
d_call: .
cdr3_nt: TGTGCCAGCAGCCCTGGGGCTTCCGTGGGGAACACTGAAGCTTTCTTT
cdr3_aa: CASSPGASVGNTEAFF

j_call: TRBJ2-1
v_call: TRBV6-5
clone_size: few
d_call: TRBD2
cdr3_nt: TGTGCCAGCAGCTGGGGACTAGCGGGGGCTCACAATGAGCAGTTCTTC
cdr3_aa: CASSWGLAGAHNEQFF

j_call: TRBJ2-7
v_call: TRBV20-1
clone_size: .
d_call: .
cdr3_nt: TGCAGTGCTAGAGATGCAGCAGGGTCCTACGAGCAGTACTTC
cdr3_aa: CSARDAAGSYEQYF

j_call: TRBJ1-4
v_call: TRBV5-4
clone_size: few
d_call: .
cdr3_nt: TGTGCCAGCAGCATTGAGACATTAAGCGAAAAACTGTTTTTT
cdr3_aa: CASSIETLSEKLFF

j_call: TRBJ2-7
v_call: TRBV7-2
clone_size: .
d_call: TRBD2
cdr3_nt: TGTGCCAGCAGATTCATTAGCGGGACCTACGAGCAGTACTTC
cdr3_aa: CASRFISGTYEQYF

j_call: TRBJ1-2
v_call: TRBV6-5
clone_size: many
d_call: .
cdr3_nt: TGTGCCAGCAGTCGTACAACTAACTATGGCTACACCTTC
cdr3_aa: CASSRTTNYGYTF

j_call: TRBJ1-2
v_call: TRBV3-1
clone_size: .
d_call: TRBD1
cdr3_nt: TGTGCCAGCAGCCCCATGGAGGGGGCCGGCTACACCTTC
cdr3_aa: CASSPMEGAGYTF

j_call: TRBJ1-3
v_call: TRBV3-1
clone_size: .
d_call: .
cdr3_nt: TGTGCCTGTACGACAGGTCCCTCTGGAAACACCATATATTTT
cdr3_aa: CACTTGPSGNTIYF

j_call: TRBJ1-1
v_call: TRBV14
clone_size: .
d_call: .
cdr3_nt: TGTGCCAGCAGCGACTGGGGCCGAGAGGCTGAAGCTTTCTTT
cdr3_aa: CASSDWGREAEAFF

j_call: TRBJ1-5
v_call: TRBV6-6
clone_size: few
d_call: .
cdr3_nt: TGTGCCAGCACCCTGGACAGCAATCAGCCCCAGCATTTT
cdr3_aa: CASTLDSNQPQHF

j_call: TRBJ2-7
v_call: TRBV7-8
clone_size: .
d_call: TRBD1
cdr3_nt: TGTGCCAGCAGATCCTCAACAGGGGAGCATTACGAGCAGTACTTC
cdr3_aa: CASRSSTGEHYEQYF

j_call: TRBJ1-3
v_call: TRBV7-2
clone_size: .
d_call: TRBD1
cdr3_nt: TGTGCCAGCAGCTTAGGACAGGGGGCGGCTGGAAACACCATATATTTT
cdr3_aa: CASSLGQGAAGNTIYF

j_call: TRBJ2-1
v_call: TRBV18
clone_size: .
d_call: .
cdr3_nt: TGTGCCAGCTCACCATCATTCGGTGAGCAGTTCTTC
cdr3_aa: CASSPSFGEQFF

j_call: TRBJ2-5
v_call: TRBV30
clone_size: few
d_call: .
cdr3_nt: TGTGCCTGGATGGGGGACGGTAAAGAGACCCAGTACTTC
cdr3_aa: CAWMGDGKETQYF

j_call: TRBJ2-7
v_call: TRBV5-1
clone_size: .
d_call: TRBD2
cdr3_nt: TGCGCCAGCTGCTCCGGGGCTAGCGGGAGCTGTTACTTC
cdr3_aa: CASCSGASGSCYF

j_call: TRBJ2-7
v_call: TRBV7-9
clone_size: .
d_call: .
cdr3_nt: TGTGCCAGCAGCACGGGACTTCCTCCTAACTACGAGCAGTACTTC
cdr3_aa: CASSTGLPPNYEQYF

j_call: TRBJ2-3
v_call: TRBV24-1
clone_size: .
d_call: .
cdr3_nt: TGTGCCACCAGTATCTCTAGCGATAGCACAGATACGCAGTATTTT
cdr3_aa: CATSISSDSTDTQYF

j_call: TRBJ2-5
v_call: TRBV7-8
clone_size: .
d_call: .
cdr3_nt: TGTGCCAGCAGCCCCCCACGTGAGGAGGAGACCCAGTACTTC
cdr3_aa: CASSPPREEETQYF

j_call: TRBJ1-4
v_call: TRBV9
clone_size: few
d_call: .
cdr3_nt: TGTGCCAGCAGCGTCACTGGACAAGCCCCTGAAAAACTGTTTTTT
cdr3_aa: CASSVTGQAPEKLFF

j_call: TRBJ2-3
v_call: TRBV10-2
clone_size: .
d_call: .
cdr3_nt: TGCGCCAGCAGTGGGCATAGCAGCACAGATACGCAGTATTTT
cdr3_aa: CASSGHSSTDTQYF

j_call: TRBJ2-7
v_call: TRBV7-9
clone_size: .
d_call: TRBD1
cdr3_nt: TGTGCCAGCAGCCGTTCCGGGACAGGCTACTACGAGCAGTACTTC
cdr3_aa: CASSRSGTGYYEQYF

j_call: TRBJ1-5
v_call: TRBV4-1
clone_size: .
d_call: .
cdr3_nt: TGCGCCAGCAGCCAAGAACAGGGCGATCAGCCCCAGCATTTT
cdr3_aa: CASSQEQGDQPQHF

j_call: TRBJ2-6
v_call: TRBV3-1
clone_size: few
d_call: .
cdr3_nt: TGTGCCAGCAGCGAGCATGGGTCCCCTGGGGCCAACGTCCTGACTTTC
cdr3_aa: CASSEHGSPGANVLTF

j_call: TRBJ2-4
v_call: TRBV5-6
clone_size: few
d_call: TRBD1
cdr3_nt: TGTGCCAGCAGCCCGGTGACAGGGGAGTACGACATTCAGTACTTC
cdr3_aa: CASSPVTGEYDIQYF

j_call: TRBJ1-1
v_call: TRBV7-8
clone_size: .
d_call: .
cdr3_nt: TGTGCCAGCAGCTTCGCGGTCGGGGGCTGGGGCACTGAAGCTTTCTTT
cdr3_aa: CASSFAVGGWGTEAFF

j_call: TRBJ2-6
v_call: TRBV2
clone_size: .
d_call: TRBD1
cdr3_nt: TGTGCCAGCGGTATTCAGGGGGCTGGGGCCAACGTCCTGACTTTC
cdr3_aa: CASGIQGAGANVLTF

j_call: TRBJ2-2
v_call: TRBV20-1
clone_size: .
d_call: TRBD2
cdr3_nt: TGCAGCGTCCGATCCGGGACTAGCGGGAAAGGGGAGCTGTTTTTT
cdr3_aa: CSVRSGTSGKGELFF

j_call: TRBJ2-7
v_call: TRBV10-1
clone_size: .
d_call: TRBD2
cdr3_nt: TGCGCCAGTTCCCTTTCGACTAGCGGGAGCTACGAGCAGTACTTC
cdr3_aa: CASSLSTSGSYEQYF

j_call: TRBJ1-1
v_call: TRBV6-1
clone_size: few
d_call: TRBD1
cdr3_nt: TGTGCCAGCAGTGAAAAACCCTGGGACAGTTACGAAGCTTTCTTT
cdr3_aa: CASSEKPWDSYEAFF

j_call: TRBJ1-1
v_call: TRBV29-1
clone_size: few
d_call: .
cdr3_nt: TGCAGCGTTGAACGTGCCGAAGCTTTCTTT
cdr3_aa: CSVERAEAFF

j_call: TRBJ2-2
v_call: TRBV5-1
clone_size: many
d_call: .
cdr3_nt: TGCGCCACCGGAACAGGGCTAAGGAACACCGGGGAGCTGTTTTTT
cdr3_aa: CATGTGLRNTGELFF

j_call: TRBJ2-3
v_call: TRBV30
clone_size: .
d_call: .
cdr3_nt: TGTGCCTCCACGTTTCCCGGAAGCACAGATACGCAGTATTTT
cdr3_aa: CASTFPGSTDTQYF

j_call: TRBJ2-5
v_call: TRBV2
clone_size: .
d_call: .
cdr3_nt: TGTGCCAGCACCCGCCTCCTAGGGGGGCAAGAGACCCAGTACTTC
cdr3_aa: CASTRLLGGQETQYF

j_call: TRBJ2-1
v_call: TRBV4-3
clone_size: .
d_call: TRBD1
cdr3_nt: TGCGCCAGCAGCCAAGGGTTCGAGGGGGCTTCCTACAATGAGCAGTTCTTC
cdr3_aa: CASSQGFEGASYNEQFF

j_call: TRBJ1-1
v_call: TRBV6-6
clone_size: many
d_call: .
cdr3_nt: TGTGCCAGCAGTAAAACGGACAAACCGAACACTGAAGCTTTCTTT
cdr3_aa: CASSKTDKPNTEAFF

j_call: TRBJ2-4
v_call: TRBV7-2
clone_size: .
d_call: .
cdr3_nt: TGTGTCAGCAGCGGGACCCTACAGGGGTACGGGATTCAGTACTTC
cdr3_aa: CVSSGTLQGYGIQYF

j_call: TRBJ1-2
v_call: TRBV20-1
clone_size: .
d_call: TRBD1
cdr3_nt: TGCAGTGCTAGACCAGGACAGGCCACGGGGTATGGCTACACCTTC
cdr3_aa: CSARPGQATGYGYTF

j_call: TRBJ2-5
v_call: TRBV5-1
clone_size: many
d_call: .
cdr3_nt: TGCGCCAGCAGCTTCAGGGGGGTACAAGAGACCCAGTACTTC
cdr3_aa: CASSFRGVQETQYF

j_call: TRBJ1-5
v_call: TRBV7-2
clone_size: .
d_call: TRBD1
cdr3_nt: TGTGCCAGCAGCTTAGAACAGGGGCGAAGTCAGCCCCAGCATTTT
cdr3_aa: CASSLEQGRSQPQHF

j_call: TRBJ2-5
v_call: TRBV6-5
clone_size: many
d_call: TRBD2
cdr3_nt: TGTGCCAGCAGTTACGGGGGAGGGGAGACCCAGTACTTC
cdr3_aa: CASSYGGGETQYF

j_call: TRBJ2-4
v_call: TRBV7-9
clone_size: .
d_call: TRBD2
cdr3_nt: TGTGCCAGCAGCCCAACTAGCGGGAGTTACATTCAGTACTTC
cdr3_aa: CASSPTSGSYIQYF

j_call: TRBJ1-2
v_call: TRBV5-6
clone_size: .
d_call: .
cdr3_nt: TGTGCCAGCAGCTCAATGTCAGCACTTAACTATGGCTACACCTTC
cdr3_aa: CASSSMSALNYGYTF

j_call: TRBJ2-3
v_call: TRBV6-5
clone_size: few
d_call: .
cdr3_nt: TGTGCCAGCAGTAGAGGGGCAGATACGCAGTATTTT
cdr3_aa: CASSRGADTQYF

j_call: TRBJ1-1
v_call: TRBV29-1
clone_size: .
d_call: .
cdr3_nt: TGCAGCGTCCAAGGGGGGAACACTGAAGCTTTCTTT
cdr3_aa: CSVQGGNTEAFF

j_call: TRBJ2-1
v_call: TRBV7-6
clone_size: .
d_call: TRBD2
cdr3_nt: TGTGCCAGTAAGCTAGCGGGGGTCTACAATGAGCAGTTCTTC
cdr3_aa: CASKLAGVYNEQFF

j_call: TRBJ1-4
v_call: TRBV18
clone_size: .
d_call: TRBD1
cdr3_nt: TGTGCCAGCTCACTGCCGGGACAGGGAAACGAAAAACTGTTTTTT
cdr3_aa: CASSLPGQGNEKLFF

j_call: TRBJ1-1
v_call: TRBV24-1
clone_size: few
d_call: .
cdr3_nt: TGTGCCACCAGTGATTTGTTCCCCCCCCGGAACACTGAAGCTTTCTTT
cdr3_aa: CATSDLFPPRNTEAFF

j_call: TRBJ2-3
v_call: TRBV3-1
clone_size: many
d_call: .
cdr3_nt: TGTGCCAGCAGCCTCCGCGTGGTCTTGTACTCAGATACGCAGTATTTT
cdr3_aa: CASSLRVVLYSDTQYF

j_call: TRBJ2-5
v_call: TRBV30
clone_size: .
d_call: .
cdr3_nt: TGTGCCTGGAGCCCAACAGCGACTGGGGAGACCCAGTACTTC
cdr3_aa: CAWSPTATGETQYF

j_call: TRBJ1-5
v_call: TRBV20-1
clone_size: few
d_call: .
cdr3_nt: TGCAGTGCTATAGGCGGAGGGACACTGAGGGGTCAGCCCCAGCATTTT
cdr3_aa: CSAIGGGTLRGQPQHF

j_call: TRBJ2-1
v_call: TRBV24-1
clone_size: .
d_call: TRBD1
cdr3_nt: TGTGCCACCAGAGGGACAGAGACCTACAATGAGCAGTTCTTC
cdr3_aa: CATRGTETYNEQFF

j_call: TRBJ2-7
v_call: TRBV2
clone_size: few
d_call: .
cdr3_nt: TGTGCCAGCAGTGAGGCCGAGCAGTACTTC
cdr3_aa: CASSEAEQYF

j_call: TRBJ2-1
v_call: TRBV27
clone_size: few
d_call: .
cdr3_nt: TGTGCCAGCAGTTTAAGAACCAACGGGGAGCAGTTCTTC
cdr3_aa: CASSLRTNGEQFF